Included here is one TCR beta chain sequence, with context. Its antigen is not identified. Carrying UMI labels, the TRB cDNA libraries were prepared through 5' RACE. TCRdb reprocessed the 5' RACE reads and reports one entry per CDR3 protein, with no DNA. Recorded here are about 130,000 distinct CDR3 sequences; the top ten clones represent less than 0.3%. Triplicate sorts, around 300,000 cells apiece, were made for each CD8+ T cell subset. This entry belongs to a study of CXCR3-negative and CXCR3-positive naive CD8 T cells. Study-level points and caveats: Comparison of naive CXCR3-negative and CXCR3-positive cells revealed similar TRBV-TRBJ usage, while memory cells differed. Surface CD5 was comparable between naive subsets; TCR strength was inferred from TRB CDR3 properties.

The CDR3 loop spans 16 amino acids. The TCR was taken from a human donor in good health. Some clones in this sample may be carry-over from other donors' samples. The V gene is TRBV23-1, the J gene TRBJ2-7; no DNA is available, so the TRBD1 call from TCRdb remains unchecked. TRBV23-1 is classed as an ORF, of uncertain function. The sequenced sample was naive CXCR3- CD8+ T cells from blood. Subset in this sample: CD45RO-CCR7+CD27+CD95- naive CD8+ T cells lacking CXCR3 (TNR3-). CDR3 sequence: CASSQTPGQGVVEQYF.